A single sample is the source of the 29 T cell receptor beta chains below, sequenced in a study of blood T cell repertoires in COVID-19 (dated by TCRdb to about 2020). Receptor amplification or capture employed the immunoSEQ multiplex PCR assay. TCRdb limited this immuneACCESS table to in-frame rearrangements with V and J called. A share of clones is missing; checked studies link under half to unresolved V genes, and the rest is unexplained. Counted in this sample were fewer than 250,000 clones; approximately 84% of them appeared once. 1.5% to 2% of the sample comes from the top ten. The specimen sequenced was peripheral blood. Receptors were obtained from a woman aged 80 or over with acute or convalescent COVID-19.

V gene TRBV3-1 (or the pseudogene TRBV3-2) combines with J gene TRBJ2-4; D ambiguous. Trimming removed 5 bases at V and 1 base at J, with 6 bases between. Germline lookup yields CDR1 LGHDT and CDR2 YNNKEL (reference sequence). The CDR3 extends over 13 amino acids. CDR3 in amino acids: CASSTNAKNIQYF. In DNA form, the CDR3 reads TGTGCCAGCAGCACTAATGCCAAAAACATTCAGTACTTC.

The CDR3 DNA sequence: TGTGCCAGCAGTTTATGGGAGAGTAACTATGGCTACACCTTC. It encodes CASSLWESNYGYTF. The J gene is TRBJ1-2, the V gene TRBV28; D remains ambiguous. CDR3 length equals 14 residues. Trimming removed 0 bases at V and 1 base at J, with 6 bases between. Germline CDR1 MDHEN, CDR2 SYDVKM.

This clone was counted only a few times. The rearrangement uses TRBV18 and TRBJ1-2; D remains ambiguous. The germline gives CDR1 KGHSH, CDR2 LQKENI. The CDR3 is 15 amino acids. V dropped 0 bases and J dropped 1 base, with 9 bases sitting between them. The CDR3 region has the DNA TGTGCCAGCTCACCACCCCTCGTTGTTAACTATGGCTACACCTTC. Its protein product is CASSPPLVVNYGYTF.

This chain uses TRBV7-2 with TRBJ2-3; 11 bases fit TRBD1. Germline V CDR1 and CDR2: SGHTA, FQGNSA. Germline trimming cut 6 bases from V and 3 bases from J; bases unmatched to any gene: 2. The CDR3 has 14 amino acids. This CDR3 is CASRDRGRTDTQYF. The CDR3 DNA reads as TGTGCCAGCAGGGACAGGGGGCGGACAGATACGCAGTATTTT.

The V call is TRBV7-2, the J call TRBJ1-3; 7 bases map to TRBD1. Germline-derived CDR1 and CDR2 are SGHTA and FQGNSA. This CDR3 region has 15 residues. The V gene end was trimmed by 5 bases and the J gene end by 0 bases; junction bases not matched to a gene: 4. Here the CDR3 reads CASSNQGGSGNTIYF. CDR3 nucleotides: TGTGCCAGCAGCAACCAGGGGGGCTCTGGAAACACCATATATTTT.

The rearrangement uses TRBV30 and TRBJ1-1; no definite D call. CDR1 is GTSNPN and CDR2 is SVGIG in the germline V gene (reference sequence). V gave up 1 base and J gave up 4 bases, with 10 bases separating them. CDR3 size: 13 residues. The CDR3 protein is CAWSASGSTEAFF. CDR3 nucleotide sequence: TGTGCCTGGAGTGCGTCCGGGAGCACTGAAGCTTTCTTT.

This chain connects TRBV5-6 to TRBJ1-1; TRBD1 aligns across 7 bases. The germline V gene has CDR1 SGHDT and CDR2 YYEEEE. This CDR3 region has 17 residues. V was pared by 9 bases and J by 0 bases, with 17 bases of the junction left unmatched. In DNA, the CDR3 is TGTGCCACCCTAACCCTCGGACAGGCTGGGATGAACACTGAAGCTTTCTTT. It yields the protein CATLTLGQAGMNTEAFF.

This chain uses TRBV7-3 with TRBJ2-7; TRBD1 might be the D (5 bases). From germline, CDR1 is SGHTA and CDR2 FQGTGA. Trimming pared 1 base from V and 6 bases from J, leaving 19 bases between. This CDR3 is built from 16 residues. This CDR3 is CASSLSGAGASSEQYF. The CDR3 bases are TGTGCCAGCAGCTTAAGTGGGGCAGGAGCATCGAGCGAGCAGTACTTC.

The V and J genes are TRBV7-2 and TRBJ1-2, with TRBD1 as a possible D gene (5 bases). This CDR3 has 14 amino acids. The germline V and J ends were trimmed by 5 bases and 8 bases, with 18 bases remaining between them. Per germline, CDR1 SGHTA and CDR2 FQGNSA. CDR3 residues: CASSPAPTGRGYTF. CDR3 nucleotide sequence: TGTGCCAGCAGCCCAGCCCCCACAGGTCGCGGCTACACCTTC.

J is TRBJ1-5 and V is TRBV6-4, with 9 positions matching TRBD1. The CDR3 spans 17 residues. Germline V gene sequence: CDR1 MRHNA, CDR2 SNTAGT. With 8 bases clipped from V and 3 bases from J, the junction kept 14 bases outside the gene matches. Here the CDR3 reads CASGARRDREDNQPQHF. CDR3 coding DNA: TGTGCCAGCGGCGCCCGAAGGGACAGGGAGGACAATCAGCCCCAGCATTTT.

The chain joins TRBV7-2 to TRBJ2-1, with D possibly TRBD1 on 6 matching bases. V shed 1 base and J shed 13 bases, with 11 bases lying between them. The germline gives CDR1 SGHTA, CDR2 FQGNSA. This CDR3 spans 12 amino acids. Here the CDR3 DNA reads TGTGCCAGCAGCTTAGTAAACAGGGTACAGTTCTTC. As protein: CASSLVNRVQFF.

The CDR3 DNA follows: TGTGCCAGCAGCGGGGAGGGGCTCGTTGCTAGCGGGGGCACAGATACGCAGTATTTT. Protein sequence: CASSGEGLVASGGTDTQYF. The chain uses TRBV9 and TRBJ2-3; the match to TRBD2 covers 9 bases. V shed 3 bases and J 1 base; nucleotides not matched to a gene: 15. Germline V lookup: CDR1 SGDLS, CDR2 YYNGEE. This CDR3 is built from 19 residues. The full variable domain, in which reference TRBV9 and TRBJ2-3 provide the parts outside the CDR3, is DSGVTQTPKHLITATGQRVTLRCSPRSGDLSVYWYQQSLDQGLQFLIQYYNGEERAKGNILERFSAQQFPDLHSELNLSSLELGDSALYFCASSGEGLVASGGTDTQYFGPGTRLTVL.

The chain links TRBV7-2 to TRBJ2-5; maybe TRBD2 (6 bases). Per the germline V gene, CDR1 is SGHTA and CDR2 is FQGNSA. The CDR3 spans 15 residues. V lost 5 bases, J lost 2 bases, and 15 bases lay in between. CDR3 nucleotide sequence: TGTGCCAGCAGCCATGGCGGGGTTACACAAGAGACCCAGTACTTC. It yields the protein CASSHGGVTQETQYF.

This chain links TRBV19 with TRBJ2-1; 12 nucleotides line up with TRBD2. Trimming cost V 5 bases and J 7 bases; bases outside gene matches: 6. Per the germline V gene, CDR1 is LNHDA and CDR2 is SQIVND (reference sequence). This CDR3 region has 15 residues. In DNA, the CDR3 is TGTGCCAGTAGTGGCGGACTAGCGGGGACTAATGAGCAGTTCTTC. This codes for CASSGGLAGTNEQFF.

J is TRBJ1-6 and V is TRBV5-4, with D possibly being TRBD1 (6 bases). Trimming took off 0 bases at V and 3 bases at J, with 13 bases between the two ends. Germline V lookup: CDR1 SGHNT, CDR2 YYREEE (reference sequence). This CDR3 is 17 amino acids long. The CDR3: CASSLGRDRSYNSPLHF. In DNA form, the CDR3 reads TGTGCCAGCAGCTTGGGAAGAGACAGGAGCTATAATTCACCCCTCCACTTT.

V gene TRBV15 combines with J gene TRBJ2-6; 8 positions agree with TRBD1. The germline V gene encodes CDR1 LNHNV and CDR2 YYDKDF (reference sequence). The CDR3 runs 16 residues. V dropped 6 bases and J dropped 2; count of bases not matched to a gene: 6. As DNA, the CDR3 is TGTGCCACCAGGCCTCGGGGACAGGCTGGGGCCAACGTCCTGACTTTC. Amino acids: CATRPRGQAGANVLTF.

This chain links TRBV7-8 with TRBJ2-3, with 9 bases identical to TRBD2. This CDR3 contains 16 residues. Germline V gene lookup returns CDR1 SGHVS and CDR2 FQNEAQ. V shed 2 bases, J shed 0 bases, and the junction held 3 bases outside the gene matches. Here the CDR3 reads CASSLRSGRSTDTQYF. The CDR3 nucleotides are TGTGCCAGCAGCTTACGTAGCGGGAGAAGCACAGATACGCAGTATTTT.

The chain is built from TRBV5-5 and TRBJ2-3; 10 bases agree with TRBD2. V lost 4 bases to trimming and J lost 4 bases; unmatched junction nucleotides: 12. Germline V CDR1 and CDR2: SGHKS, YYEKEE (reference sequence). The CDR3 has 17 residues. CDR3 sequence: CASSLYRAGGPPDTQYF. The CDR3 coding sequence is TGTGCCAGCAGCCTTTACAGAGCGGGGGGGCCCCCAGATACGCAGTATTTT.

This rearrangement joins TRBV20-1 to TRBJ1-2; D remains unclear. The germline V gene encodes CDR1 DFQATT and CDR2 SNEGSKA (reference sequence). There are 12 residues in the CDR3. V was shortened by 3 bases and J by 8 bases, with 13 bases between the two germline ends. CDR3 sequence reads: CSASNRVGGYTF. The CDR3 coding sequence is TGCAGTGCTAGTAACCGGGTTGGCGGCTACACCTTC.

V gene TRBV6-5 combines with J gene TRBJ2-5; TRBD2 might be the D (5 bases). This CDR3 spans 12 amino acids. Germline V lookup: CDR1 MNHEY, CDR2 SVGAGI. Trimming removed 7 bases at V and 5 bases at J, with 11 bases between. CDR3 residues: CASTTTGETQYF. The CDR3 nucleotides read TGTGCCAGCACCACTACGGGGGAGACCCAGTACTTC.

This clone appeared once. The genes are TRBV9 and TRBJ1-2; D is unclear. V was shortened by 0 bases and J by 0 bases, with 9 bases between the two germline ends. Germline loops: CDR1 SGDLS, CDR2 YYNGEE. This CDR3 has 15 residues. CDR3 sequence reads: CASSVDVQANYGYTF. The CDR3 bases are TGTGCCAGCAGCGTAGACGTGCAGGCTAACTATGGCTACACCTTC.

The rearrangement uses TRBV2 and TRBJ1-2; TRBD1 is a possible D gene (6 bases). Germline-derived CDR1 and CDR2 are SNHLY and FYNNEI. V dropped 7 bases and J dropped 3 bases, with 18 bases sitting between them. This CDR3 spans 15 amino acids. This CDR3 reads CASTVRTDLYYGYTF. The CDR3 nucleotides read TGTGCCAGCACCGTGCGGACAGACCTTTACTATGGCTACACCTTC.

This rearrangement joins TRBV4-2 to TRBJ2-5; 8 bases align to TRBD2. Germline values: CDR1 LGHNA, CDR2 YNFKEQ. CDR3 length equals 16 residues. V shed 1 base and J 5 bases; nucleotides not matched to a gene: 9. The CDR3 loop reads CASSQGPMRGAETQYF. In DNA, the CDR3 is TGTGCCAGCAGCCAAGGCCCCATGCGGGGGGCTGAGACCCAGTACTTC.

J is TRBJ1-3 and V is TRBV9; tentatively, D is TRBD1 (5 bases). The CDR3 totals 16 residues. V dropped 3 bases and J dropped 0 bases, with 13 bases sitting between them. CDR1 SGDLS and CDR2 YYNGEE come from the germline V gene. CDR3 in DNA: TGTGCCAGCAGCGACAAAGGGGCAGTCTCTGGAAACACCATATATTTT. This translates into CASSDKGAVSGNTIYF.

The rearrangement uses TRBV28 and TRBJ2-1; TRBD2 matches at 9 bases. The trim removed 5 bases at V and 10 bases at J, leaving 12 bases unmatched. CDR3 length: 15 residues. Germline V CDR1 and CDR2: MDHEN, SYDVKM. The CDR3 loop reads CASSRGRAMVGEQFF. The CDR3 DNA sequence: TGTGCCAGCAGTCGCGGGAGGGCGATGGTAGGAGAGCAGTTCTTC.

The chain is built from TRBV25-1 and TRBJ1-2; 9 nucleotides match TRBD1. V lost 3 bases, J lost 4 bases, and 6 bases stayed unmatched. Germline values: CDR1 MGHDK, CDR2 SYGVNS. CDR3 size: 15 residues. CDR3 coding DNA: TGTGCCAGCAGTGATAGACAGGGGGGAGCCTATGGCTACACCTTC. This codes for CASSDRQGGAYGYTF.

This rearrangement joins TRBV9 to TRBJ2-3; D might be TRBD2 (5 bases). CDR3 length equals 15 residues. V lost 0 bases and J 0 bases, leaving 8 bases between the germline ends. Germline assignment: CDR1 SGDLS and CDR2 YYNGEE. The CDR3 DNA sequence: TGTGCCAGCAGCGTAGCTCCGGGAAGCACAGATACGCAGTATTTT. Translating it yields CASSVAPGSTDTQYF.

The V gene is TRBV27, the J gene TRBJ2-7, with 10 nucleotides matching TRBD2. V shed 5 bases and J 0 bases; nucleotides not matched to a gene: 13. Germline V gene data show CDR1 as MNHEY and CDR2 as SMNVEV (reference sequence). CDR3 length equals 18 residues. The CDR3 DNA reads TGTGCCAGCAGTACGTCCGGACTAGCGGCTAAGTCCTCCTACGAGCAGTACTTC. Encoded protein: CASSTSGLAAKSSYEQYF.

This chain uses TRBV2 with TRBJ2-7; D unclear. Per germline, CDR1 SNHLY and CDR2 FYNNEI. CDR3 length: 12 amino acids. Between the trimmed V and J ends, which lost 7 bases and 6 bases, there was a span of 13 bases. CDR3 sequence reads: CASTFSRGEQYF. The DNA of the CDR3 is TGTGCCAGCACGTTTAGTCGAGGCGAGCAGTACTTC.